The rows below give T cell receptor beta chains drawn from one sample of a study of T cell responses to AZD1222 COVID-19 vaccine. TCRdb keeps only in-frame clones here, not all; method: immunoSEQ multiplex PCR. This table has under 90,000 clones, over 75% appearing once. The material sequenced was peripheral blood, taken 28 days after the second AZD1222 dose. The source of these receptors is an adult who received the AZD1222 COVID-19 vaccine. Each CDR3 is given with its conserved first and last residue. D genes are given only for firm matches. Some rows mark clone size as missing; the rest say once, few, many or name a class of expanded clone.

v_gene: TRBV7-8
j_gene: TRBJ1-5
d_gene: NA
abundance: NA
CDR3aa: CASSLAEDRLNQPQHF
CDR3nt: TGTGCCAGCAGCTTGGCGGAGGACCGCCTCAATCAGCCCCAGCATTTT

v_gene: TRBV3-1/TRBV3-2
j_gene: TRBJ2-2
d_gene: NA
abundance: NA
CDR3aa: CASSQDPGAGELFF
CDR3nt: TGTGCCAGCAGCCAAGATCCAGGGGCCGGGGAGCTGTTTTTT

v_gene: TRBV9
j_gene: TRBJ1-1
d_gene: TRBD1
abundance: NA
CDR3aa: CASRGDSLNTEAFF
CDR3nt: TGTGCCAGCAGGGGGGACAGCCTGAACACTGAAGCTTTCTTT

v_gene: TRBV6-6
j_gene: TRBJ2-5
d_gene: NA
abundance: NA
CDR3aa: CASSYSDVETQYF
CDR3nt: TGTGCCAGCAGTTACTCCGATGTGGAGACCCAGTACTTC

v_gene: TRBV6-5
j_gene: TRBJ2-7
d_gene: TRBD1
abundance: once
CDR3aa: CASSSLGDRGRYEQYF
CDR3nt: TGTGCCAGCAGTTCATTGGGGGACAGGGGGCGGTACGAGCAGTACTTC

v_gene: TRBV19
j_gene: TRBJ2-5
d_gene: TRBD1
abundance: NA
CDR3aa: CASSTPNRGQETQYF
CDR3nt: TGTGCCAGTAGTACCCCAAACAGGGGCCAAGAGACCCAGTACTTC

v_gene: TRBV11-2
j_gene: TRBJ2-5
d_gene: NA
abundance: NA
CDR3aa: CASSLAETQYF
CDR3nt: TGTGCCAGCAGCTTAGCCGAGACCCAGTACTTC

v_gene: TRBV6-5
j_gene: TRBJ2-7
d_gene: NA
abundance: NA
CDR3aa: CASSFRDTSPYEQYF
CDR3nt: TGTGCCAGCAGTTTCCGGGACACTTCACCCTACGAGCAGTACTTC

v_gene: TRBV24-1
j_gene: TRBJ2-2
d_gene: NA
abundance: NA
CDR3aa: CATAPGRVNTGELFF
CDR3nt: TGTGCCACGGCCCCCGGAAGGGTTAACACCGGGGAGCTGTTTTTT

v_gene: TRBV28
j_gene: TRBJ1-5
d_gene: TRBD1
abundance: NA
CDR3aa: CASRKTGMDQPQHF
CDR3nt: TGTGCCAGCAGGAAGACAGGGATGGACCAGCCCCAGCATTTT

v_gene: TRBV30
j_gene: TRBJ1-6
d_gene: TRBD1
abundance: once
CDR3aa: CAWRLDRVGNSPLHF
CDR3nt: TGTGCCTGGAGACTCGACAGGGTCGGTAATTCACCCCTCCACTTT

v_gene: TRBV7-9
j_gene: TRBJ1-5
d_gene: TRBD1
abundance: NA
CDR3aa: CASSLAWDREGAQHF
CDR3nt: TGTGCCAGCAGCTTAGCGTGGGACAGGGAAGGGGCCCAGCATTTT

v_gene: TRBV5-6
j_gene: TRBJ1-3
d_gene: NA
abundance: NA
CDR3aa: CASSLGHVGNTIYF
CDR3nt: TGTGCCAGCAGCTTGGGCCACGTAGGAAACACCATATATTTT

v_gene: TRBV5-1
j_gene: TRBJ1-1
d_gene: NA
abundance: NA
CDR3aa: CASSLDGGTEAFF
CDR3nt: TGCGCCAGCAGCTTGGACGGGGGCACTGAAGCTTTCTTT

v_gene: TRBV18
j_gene: TRBJ1-1
d_gene: TRBD1
abundance: NA
CDR3aa: CASHLTGQGSSSFF
CDR3nt: TGTGCCAGCCACCTTACAGGACAGGGTAGCTCGTCTTTCTTT

v_gene: TRBV5-1
j_gene: TRBJ1-1
d_gene: NA
abundance: NA
CDR3aa: CASSSLSGQMNTEAFF
CDR3nt: TGCGCCAGCAGCTCCCTTTCCGGACAAATGAACACTGAAGCTTTCTTT

v_gene: TRBV6-5
j_gene: TRBJ2-3
d_gene: NA
abundance: NA
CDR3aa: CATLQGGFFTDTQYF
CDR3nt: TGTGCCACCCTCCAAGGGGGTTTTTTCACAGATACGCAGTATTTT

v_gene: TRBV3-1/TRBV3-2
j_gene: TRBJ2-7
d_gene: NA
abundance: NA
CDR3aa: CASSQVAGGAGGEQYF
CDR3nt: TGTGCCAGCAGCCAAGTCGCAGGGGGCGCGGGAGGCGAGCAGTACTTC

v_gene: TRBV4-2
j_gene: TRBJ2-7
d_gene: TRBD1
abundance: NA
CDR3aa: CASSRTGAYEQYF
CDR3nt: TGTGCCAGCAGCCGGACAGGGGCCTACGAGCAGTACTTC

v_gene: TRBV7-9
j_gene: TRBJ1-3
d_gene: NA
abundance: NA
CDR3aa: CASSPVQGSGNTIYF
CDR3nt: TGTGCCAGCAGCCCCGTCCAGGGTTCTGGAAACACCATATATTTT

v_gene: TRBV7-9
j_gene: TRBJ2-1
d_gene: NA
abundance: NA
CDR3aa: CASSPIRSIPVDEQFF
CDR3nt: TGTGCCAGCAGCCCTATTCGTTCGATACCGGTCGATGAGCAGTTCTTC

v_gene: TRBV5-6
j_gene: TRBJ2-1
d_gene: TRBD2
abundance: NA
CDR3aa: CASKKGLAGDNEQFF
CDR3nt: TGTGCCAGCAAAAAGGGACTAGCTGGGGACAATGAGCAGTTCTTC

v_gene: TRBV7-2
j_gene: TRBJ1-1
d_gene: NA
abundance: NA
CDR3aa: CASRTQGNTEAFF
CDR3nt: TGTGCCAGCAGAACACAGGGGAACACTGAAGCTTTCTTT

v_gene: TRBV9
j_gene: TRBJ1-5
d_gene: NA
abundance: NA
CDR3aa: CASSQTGAGRPQHF
CDR3nt: TGTGCCAGCAGCCAAACCGGGGCGGGGAGGCCCCAGCATTTT

v_gene: TRBV10-2
j_gene: TRBJ1-5
d_gene: NA
abundance: few
CDR3aa: CASSESGPHSNQPQHF
CDR3nt: TGCGCCAGCAGTGAGTCGGGACCTCATAGCAATCAGCCCCAGCATTTT

v_gene: TRBV6-5
j_gene: TRBJ1-1
d_gene: NA
abundance: once
CDR3aa: CASISYSAPNTEAFF
CDR3nt: TGTGCCAGCATCAGCTATAGCGCCCCGAACACTGAAGCTTTCTTT

v_gene: TRBV4-2
j_gene: TRBJ1-4
d_gene: TRBD1
abundance: NA
CDR3aa: CASSPIDRVDEKLFF
CDR3nt: TGTGCCAGCAGCCCGATAGACAGGGTAGATGAAAAACTGTTTTTT

v_gene: TRBV29-1
j_gene: TRBJ2-3
d_gene: NA
abundance: NA
CDR3aa: CSVVYGGTDTQYF
CDR3nt: TGCAGCGTTGTTTATGGAGGCACAGATACGCAGTATTTT

v_gene: TRBV7-3
j_gene: TRBJ2-5
d_gene: TRBD1
abundance: NA
CDR3aa: CASSRDRGETQYF
CDR3nt: TGTGCCAGCAGCCGGGACAGGGGTGAGACCCAGTACTTC

v_gene: TRBV11-2
j_gene: TRBJ2-2
d_gene: TRBD1
abundance: NA
CDR3aa: CASSLHDRGGFRELFF
CDR3nt: TGTGCCAGCAGCCTACACGACAGGGGTGGGTTCCGGGAGCTGTTTTTT

v_gene: TRBV19
j_gene: TRBJ1-4
d_gene: TRBD1
abundance: NA
CDR3aa: CASSIGTGNEKLFF
CDR3nt: TGTGCCAGTAGTATTGGGACAGGGAATGAAAAACTGTTTTTT

v_gene: TRBV11-2
j_gene: TRBJ1-3
d_gene: NA
abundance: once
CDR3aa: CASSLEALSGNTIYF
CDR3nt: TGTGCCAGCAGCTTAGAGGCCCTCTCTGGAAACACCATATATTTT

v_gene: TRBV6-5
j_gene: TRBJ2-7
d_gene: NA
abundance: NA
CDR3aa: CASSYGTSRSYEQYF
CDR3nt: TGTGCCAGCAGTTACGGGACCTCCCGGAGCTACGAGCAGTACTTC

v_gene: TRBV5-5
j_gene: TRBJ2-7
d_gene: NA
abundance: NA
CDR3aa: CASSFREGTYEQYF
CDR3nt: TGTGCCAGCAGCTTCCGCGAGGGAACCTACGAGCAGTACTTC

v_gene: TRBV7-9
j_gene: TRBJ2-7
d_gene: TRBD1
abundance: NA
CDR3aa: CASSLSIGTGGYEQYF
CDR3nt: TGTGCCAGCAGCTTATCTATAGGGACAGGGGGCTACGAGCAGTACTTC

v_gene: TRBV9
j_gene: TRBJ1-2
d_gene: TRBD1
abundance: few
CDR3aa: CASSVGTGIYGYTF
CDR3nt: TGTGCCAGCAGCGTAGGGACAGGTATCTATGGCTACACCTTC

v_gene: TRBV11-2
j_gene: TRBJ2-7
d_gene: NA
abundance: NA
CDR3aa: CASTKPSYEQYF
CDR3nt: TGTGCCAGTACCAAACCCTCCTACGAGCAGTACTTC

v_gene: TRBV5-5
j_gene: TRBJ1-4
d_gene: TRBD1
abundance: once
CDR3aa: CASSSTGSSEKLFF
CDR3nt: TGTGCCAGCAGCTCGACAGGGAGTAGCGAAAAACTGTTTTTT

v_gene: TRBV6-5
j_gene: TRBJ1-2
d_gene: TRBD1
abundance: NA
CDR3aa: CASRTGDYGYTF
CDR3nt: TGTGCCAGCAGAACAGGGGATTATGGCTACACCTTC

v_gene: TRBV6-5
j_gene: TRBJ1-2
d_gene: NA
abundance: few
CDR3aa: CASTKRAAYGYTF
CDR3nt: TGTGCCAGCACCAAACGGGCAGCCTATGGCTACACCTTC

v_gene: TRBV5-8
j_gene: TRBJ1-2
d_gene: NA
abundance: once
CDR3aa: CASSLGQMVAGYTF
CDR3nt: TGTGCCAGCAGCTTGGGACAGATGGTCGCGGGCTACACCTTC